The clone carrying this TCR beta chain was detected ten times or more. Its antigen is undetermined. Specified time point: newly diagnosed GD, antithyroid drugs for less than 3 months. With RNA extracted from PBMCs as input, the TCR library was made. American Thyroid Association guidelines defined Graves' disease diagnosis. Germline V gene sequence: CDR1 MNHEY, CDR2 SMNVEV (reference sequence). Trimming pared 6 bases from V and 7 bases from J, leaving 21 bases between. The CDR3 consists of 15 residues. CDR3 regions were amplified by Arm-PCR using iRepertoire HTBI primers to build TCR beta libraries. TCRdb recomputed calls from the multiplex PCR reads with MiXCR, one row per CDR3 protein. The sample holds a few hundred thousand distinct CDR3 sequences, approximately 15% seen once. The data were obtained in a study of regulatory T cells in long-lasting Graves disease. Whole-study findings and limits: Persistent disease showed a preference for TRBV28, TRBJ1-2 and TRBJ2-5.

These records were also assigned to another study, of T cells in Graves' hyperthyroidism and ophthalmopathy. According to that study: The authors deemed Graves' hyperthyroidism stable absent ophthalmopathy progression within 18 months. First-round RT-PCR with HTBI primers amplified the TCR CDR3 region.

The TCR was taken from a woman between 40 and 50 years old with Graves disease. Sequencing used peripheral blood mononuclear cells (PBMCs), obtained at new diagnosis, from a patient treated with antithyroid drugs. The V gene is TRBV27, the J gene TRBJ1-2; no firm D call. CDR3 in amino acids: CASSSTRGGVRGYTF. CDR3 DNA: TGTGCCAGCAGCTCCACTCGAGGCGGGGTTCGTGGCTACACCTTC.